One and the same sample provided the 16 T cell receptor beta chains below, sequenced in a study of identical twins. TCRdb re-analysed the 5' RACE reads in MiXCR, keeping a single row per CDR3 protein. The sample has 300,000 to 400,000 distinct CDR3 sequences, around 12% seen once. The same specimen was also included in a second study, on yellow fever vaccine responses in identical twins.

The material sequenced was CD8+ T cells sorted from blood. The receptors stem from a woman under 30 in good health.

This clonotype was seen a handful of times. The rearrangement links TRBV12-3 or TRBV12-4 to TRBJ2-1; 10 nucleotides agree with TRBD2. V lost 4 bases to trimming and J lost 3 bases; unmatched junction nucleotides: 6. This CDR3 is 16 amino acids long. The CDR3 DNA reads TGTGCCAGCAGTTCGCCGGGACTAGCGAGCTACAATGAGCAGTTCTTC. It translates to CASSSPGLASYNEQFF.

This clonotype was counted a few times. The gene calls are TRBV19 and TRBJ2-2; TRBD2 is a possible D gene (6 bases). The germline V gene has CDR1 LNHDA and CDR2 SQIVND (reference sequence). The CDR3 has 14 amino acids. Trimming left V 2 bases short and J 8 bases short, with 12 bases between. CDR3 bases: TGTGCCAGTAGTATAACGACTAGTTTTGGGGAGCTGTTTTTT. Amino acids: CASSITTSFGELFF. The entire variable domain, with the rest obtained from reference TRBV19 and TRBJ2-2, is as follows: DGGITQSPKYLFRKEGQNVTLSCEQNLNHDAMYWYRQDPGQGLRLIYYSQIVNDFQKGDIAEGYSVSREKKESFPLTVTSAQKNPTAFYLCASSITTSFGELFFGEGSRLTVL.

This clonotype has only a few counts. V is TRBV10-3 and J is TRBJ2-7; 8 bases are shared with TRBD2. Germline CDR1 and CDR2: ENHRY and SYGVKD. Trimming removed 0 bases from V and 4 bases from J; junction bases left unmatched: 5. This CDR3 is 15 amino acids long. CDR3 DNA sequence: TGTGCCATCAGTGAGTCTCAGCGGGAGATTTACGAGCAGTACTTC. As protein: CAISESQREIYEQYF.

This clonotype has more than one count but fewer than ten. This rearrangement joins TRBV20-1 to TRBJ2-1, with D possibly being TRBD1 or TRBD2 (6 bases each). Germline assignment: CDR1 DFQATT and CDR2 SNEGSKA (reference sequence). This CDR3 is 14 amino acids long. V gave up 4 bases and J gave up 3 bases, with 13 bases separating them. CDR3 nucleotides: TGCAGTGCTATGGGGGGCCATAGCTACAATGAGCAGTTCTTC. Encoded protein: CSAMGGHSYNEQFF.

This clonotype was counted ten times or more. The chain links TRBV6-5 to TRBJ2-5; weak D call: TRBD2 (5 bases). Trimming removed 2 bases from V and 6 bases from J, with 13 bases in between. Germline CDR1 reads MNHEY; CDR2 reads SVGAGI. This CDR3 region has 14 residues. CDR3 sequence (DNA): TGTGCCAGCAGTTACACAATTACCGGGAAGACCCAGTACTTC. It is translated as CASSYTITGKTQYF.

The chain is built from TRBV9 and TRBJ2-1; D possibly corresponds to TRBD1 (6 bases). The germline gives CDR1 SGDLS, CDR2 YYNGEE. CDR3 size: 16 residues. V was cut by 3 bases and J by 4 bases, with 17 bases left in between. This CDR3 reads CASSATGFSVYNEQFF. The CDR3 DNA follows: TGTGCCAGCAGCGCGACAGGTTTTTCTGTTTACAATGAGCAGTTCTTC.

V usage is TRBV9 and J usage is TRBJ2-5, with D hard to call. The V and J ends lost 4 bases and 0 bases respectively, with 10 bases between them. Germline V lookup: CDR1 SGDLS, CDR2 YYNGEE. The CDR3 has 14 residues. The DNA for the CDR3 is TGTGCCAGCAGCCCCCTGGTGTACCAAGAGACCCAGTACTTC. Its translation is CASSPLVYQETQYF.

This chain connects TRBV6-5 to TRBJ1-2; D gene ambiguous. The CDR3 sequence is 17 residues long. Germline V gene sequence: CDR1 MNHEY, CDR2 SVGAGI. The V end was cut by 0 bases, the J end by 4 bases, with 18 bases between. The CDR3 reads CASSYSVRTRPFYGYTF. The CDR3, as DNA: TGTGCCAGCAGTTACTCCGTTCGGACCCGACCGTTCTATGGCTACACCTTC.

This clonotype has a handful of counts. The rearrangement uses TRBV3-1 and TRBJ2-3, with 7 nucleotides matching TRBD2. After removal of 0 bases from V and 4 bases from J, the junction contained 4 bases not matched to a gene. This CDR3 region has 15 residues. Germline CDR1 is LGHDT and CDR2 is YNNKEL (reference sequence). Written as DNA, the CDR3 is TGTGCCAGCAGCCAAGATCTTGCGGGGGCAGATACGCAGTATTTT. Residues: CASSQDLAGADTQYF.

This clonotype was recorded many times. In DNA form, the CDR3 reads TGTGCCAGCAGATCCGGACAGGGAACACCGCCCCAGCATTTT. The encoded protein is CASRSGQGTPPQHF. The gene calls are TRBV12-3 or TRBV12-4 and TRBJ1-5; 8 bases map to TRBD1. The trim removed 6 bases at V and 9 bases at J, leaving 10 bases unmatched. There are 14 residues in the CDR3.

The rearrangement links TRBV7-8 to TRBJ2-5; perhaps D is TRBD1 or TRBD2 (6 bases each). V gave up 4 bases and J gave up 5 bases, with 20 bases separating them. The CDR3 runs 16 residues. Germline CDR1 SGHVS, CDR2 FQNEAQ. CDR3 nucleotides: TGTGCCAGCAGCTCCGAGCAGTCGGGGGCGTGGGAGACCCAGTACTTC. Translation gives CASSSEQSGAWETQYF.

This clonotype was found many times. The rearrangement joins TRBV27 to TRBJ2-3; 8 bases line up with TRBD1. The CDR3 has 15 amino acids. CDR1 is MNHEY, CDR2 SMNVEV, per germline (reference sequence). With 6 bases clipped from V and 3 bases from J, the junction kept 8 bases outside the gene matches. CDR3 nucleotides: TGTGCCAGCAGCCGCCGGGACAGGTCGACAGATACGCAGTATTTT. Translated, it gives CASSRRDRSTDTQYF.

This chain joins TRBV5-1 and TRBJ1-4; D gene uncertain. Germline V gene lookup returns CDR1 SGHRS and CDR2 YFSETQ. The CDR3 loop spans 17 amino acids. V was clipped by 4 bases and J by 7 bases, with 23 bases between them. CDR3 bases: TGCGCCAGCAGCGAGGGCTCCGTGAAATCTATGAGTGAAAAACTGTTTTTT. As protein: CASSEGSVKSMSEKLFF.

V is TRBV5-8 and J is TRBJ2-7; D remains ambiguous. V was cut by 4 bases and J by 5 bases, with 19 bases left in between. Germline-derived CDR1 and CDR2 are SGHTS and YDEGEE. CDR3 length: 15 amino acids. The CDR3 DNA follows: TGTGCCAGCAGCCTTCGGTGGACGGGTTCGGACGAGCAGTACGTC. Its translation: CASSLRWTGSDEQYV.

This sequence joins TRBV6-1 and TRBJ1-4; D is unresolved. Trimming cost V 6 bases and J 3 bases, with 11 bases left between them. From germline, CDR1 is MNHNS and CDR2 SASEGT. The CDR3 is 14 amino acids. The CDR3 here is CASSMGSSNEKLFF. CDR3 nucleotide sequence: TGTGCCAGCAGCATGGGGAGTTCTAATGAAAAACTGTTTTTT.

A few counts support this clonotype. The CDR3: CASSLEAAWGETQYF. The CDR3 coding sequence is TGTGCCAGCAGCTTAGAAGCGGCCTGGGGGGAGACCCAGTACTTC. J is TRBJ2-5 and V is TRBV11-2, with D tentatively TRBD1 or TRBD2 (5 bases each). Deletions cut 0 bases from V and 5 bases from J, with 13 bases between. The CDR3 has 15 residues. Germline lookup yields CDR1 SGHAT and CDR2 FQNNGV.